Below are 15 T cell receptor beta chains sequenced from a single sample in a study of cytomegalovirus exposure and HLA in healthy donors. In the PCR, 60 Vbeta and 13 Jbeta primers were used. Produced via immunoSEQ multiplex PCR; TCRdb's table is partial and in-frame only. The sample lists about 98,000 clones, roughly two thirds occurring once. Sequencing was performed on PBMCs. The source of these receptors is a man in his forties or fifties in good health and CMV-seronegative.

V and J are TRBV21-1 and TRBJ2-3; the table's D call, TRBD2, has no DNA check behind it. TRBV21-1 constitutes a pseudogene. CDR3 length: 19 amino acids. The CDR3 DNA sequence: TGTGCCAGCAGCAAAGTCGGGACTAGCGGGGGGCGCCGCACAGATACGCAGTATTTT. It codes for CASSKVGTSGGRRTDTQYF.

CDR3 sequence reads: CASSSTGLGTQYF. As DNA, the CDR3 is TGTGCCAGCAGTTCGACAGGGTTGGGGACCCAGTACTTC. The chain combines TRBV6-1 with TRBJ2-5; TRBD1 agrees at 7 bases. CDR3 size: 13 residues. Trimming cost V 5 bases and J 7 bases; bases outside gene matches: 7. Germline CDR1 is MNHNS and CDR2 is SASEGT.

This clone was counted a few times. The V and J genes are TRBV5-1 and TRBJ2-5; D gene uncertain. Germline V gene lookup returns CDR1 SGHRS and CDR2 YFSETQ. V was trimmed by 1 base and J by 3 bases, leaving 4 bases between them. The CDR3 covers 12 residues. CDR3 DNA sequence: TGCGCCAGCAGCTTGAACAAAGAGACCCAGTACTTC. It codes for CASSLNKETQYF.

The chain carries TRBV28 and TRBJ1-5; 7 bases fit TRBD1. This CDR3 contains 13 residues. Germline-derived CDR1 and CDR2 are MDHEN and SYDVKM. V dropped 3 bases and J dropped 7; count of bases not matched to a gene: 3. CDR3 loop: CASSLLQGQPQHF. The DNA of the CDR3 is TGTGCCAGCAGTTTGTTACAGGGGCAGCCCCAGCATTTT.

This chain links TRBV7-2 with TRBJ2-5; no reliable D call. In germline, CDR1 is SGHTA, CDR2 FQGNSA. V was cut by 3 bases and J by 3 bases, with 2 bases left in between. The length of the CDR3 is 11 residues. CDR3 sequence reads: CASSFKETQYF. The DNA for the CDR3 is TGTGCCAGCAGCTTTAAAGAGACCCAGTACTTC.

The rearrangement uses TRBV10-1 and TRBJ2-2, with D possibly matching TRBD1 (6 bases). The CDR3 extends over 17 amino acids. Trimming left V 4 bases short and J 0 bases short, with 15 bases between. Germline-derived CDR1 and CDR2 are WNHNN and SYGVQD (reference sequence). The CDR3 DNA reads TGCGCCAGCAGTGGACAGGTGAACGAACCGAACACCGGGGAGCTGTTTTTT. Amino acid sequence: CASSGQVNEPNTGELFF.

V and J are TRBV19 and TRBJ2-5, with D hard to call. CDR3 length equals 13 residues. Germline V lookup: CDR1 LNHDA, CDR2 SQIVND (reference sequence). V lost 3 bases and J lost 2, with 7 bases in between. The CDR3 DNA is TGTGCCAGTAGTATGAGCGCGCAAGAGACCCAGTACTTC. Translated, it gives CASSMSAQETQYF.

The V call is TRBV19, the J call TRBJ1-6, with 8 bases lining up with TRBD1. Losses at the gene ends were 6 bases for V and 6 bases for J; bases not matched to a gene: 7. Germline lookup yields CDR1 LNHDA and CDR2 SQIVND (reference sequence). This CDR3 is 15 amino acids long. CDR3 nucleotide sequence: TGTGCCAGTAGAGGGACAGGACTCTTTAATTCACCCCTCCACTTT. The encoded protein is CASRGTGLFNSPLHF. The full variable domain, rest sourced from reference TRBV19 and TRBJ1-6, is DGGITQSPKYLFRKEGQNVTLSCEQNLNHDAMYWYRQDPGQGLRLIYYSQIVNDFQKGDIAEGYSVSREKKESFPLTVTSAQKNPTAFYLCASRGTGLFNSPLHFGNGTRLTVT.

The CDR3 sequence: CASGTPNNNEQFF. DNA of the CDR3: TGTGCTAGTGGGACACCGAACAACAATGAGCAGTTCTTC. The J gene is TRBJ2-1, the V gene TRBV12-5; D is ambiguous. V gave up 6 bases and J gave up 5 bases, with 11 bases separating them. Per germline, CDR1 LGHNT and CDR2 FRNRAP. The CDR3 spans 13 residues.

V usage is TRBV19 and J usage is TRBJ2-3, with 11 bases that match TRBD2. The CDR3 consists of 14 residues. Trimming took 7 bases from V and 5 from J; bases not matched to a gene: 5. CDR1 and CDR2 from the germline V gene are LNHDA and SQIVND (reference sequence). In DNA form, the CDR3 reads TGTGCCAGTAAACTAGCGGGAGCCCAAGATACGCAGTATTTT. Encoded protein: CASKLAGAQDTQYF.

The rearrangement links TRBV19 to TRBJ2-2, with D maybe TRBD2 (7 bases). The germline V gene encodes CDR1 LNHDA and CDR2 SQIVND (reference sequence). The CDR3 loop spans 19 amino acids. Deletions cut 5 bases from V and 3 bases from J, with 25 bases between. In nucleotides, the CDR3 is TGTGCCAGTAGTCTTTCCCCTCGCGGCGGGGGCCGATACACCGGGGAGCTGTTTTTT. Protein: CASSLSPRGGGRYTGELFF.

A few counts support this clone. J is TRBJ1-2 and V is TRBV28, with TRBD1 as a possible D gene (6 bases). Germline V gene data show CDR1 as MDHEN and CDR2 as SYDVKM. The CDR3 loop spans 12 amino acids. The V gene lost 5 bases and the J gene lost 5 bases, with 9 bases spanning the gap. The CDR3 region has the DNA TGTGCCAGCAGTCAGGACAGATATGGCTACACCTTC. Protein product: CASSQDRYGYTF.

The rearrangement links TRBV6-5 to TRBJ2-5, with 7 nucleotides matching TRBD1. Germline-derived CDR1 and CDR2 are MNHEY and SVGAGI. This CDR3 spans 15 amino acids. The V and J ends lost 2 bases and 2 bases, in that order; junction bases with no gene match: 5. The CDR3 DNA follows: TGTGCCAGCAGTTACCTCGGGACAGTTCAAGAGACCCAGTACTTC. It is translated as CASSYLGTVQETQYF.

The V and J genes are TRBV28 and TRBJ1-2; weak D call: TRBD1 (6 bases). The CDR3 is 15 residues long. V lost 6 bases to trimming and J lost 7 bases, with 21 bases between them. The germline gives CDR1 MDHEN, CDR2 SYDVKM. CDR3 region: CASRTTDAGAFGYTF. The DNA for the CDR3 is TGTGCCAGCAGGACCACCGATGCGGGGGCGTTTGGCTACACCTTC.

This clone has only a few counts. The CDR3 spells CSVDGTGFPSYNEQFF. The CDR3 bases are TGCAGCGTCGATGGGACAGGCTTCCCCTCCTACAATGAGCAGTTCTTC. V gene TRBV29-1 combines with J gene TRBJ2-1; 8 bases match TRBD1. The CDR3 totals 16 residues. Unmatched junction bases numbered 10, after V lost 6 bases and J lost 0 bases. CDR1 is SQVTM, CDR2 ANQGSEA, per germline.